The 25 T cell receptor beta chains in this list originate from one sample, sequenced in a study of molecular identifiers for immune sequencing clone quantification (dated by TCRdb to the late 2010s). Library preparation was by PCR. The sequencing machine was an Illumina HiSeq 4000. The raw public reads went through TCRdb reprocessing: fastp at Q25, MiXCR clone calling, in-frame beta chains kept. Entries are consolidated by CDR3 protein sequence, retaining the most common genes and DNA. The sample records 300,000 to 400,000 distinct CDR3 sequences, around a fifth of which are singletons. Jointly, the top ten make up approximately 0.84% of the sample. Sample: naive CD8+ T cells from blood, with Jurkat cell RNA spiked in. The cell subset or site label corresponds to: FACS-sorted CD8+CD4-CCR7+CD45RA+ naive T cells. The receptors derive from a human donor in good health. Some libraries in this study had Jurkat cell RNA spiked in.

This clonotype was counted only a few times. The V call is TRBV21-1, the J call TRBJ1-2; the table's TRBD1 call for D was not verified on the DNA. TRBV21-1 is designated a pseudogene. This CDR3 comprises 18 residues. The DNA for the CDR3 is TGTGCCAGCACCCCCGGGACAGACTTAATCCCCCATAACTATGGCTACACCTTC. This encodes CASTPGTDLIPHNYGYTF.

This chain connects TRBV4-1 to TRBJ1-5, with D hard to call. V lost 0 bases, J lost 2 bases, and 8 bases lay in between. CDR1 and CDR2 (germline): MGHRA, YSYEKL. The CDR3 loop spans 15 amino acids. The CDR3 nucleotides are TGCGCCAGCAGCCAAGATACGTTCGGCAATCAGCCCCAGCATTTT. Protein: CASSQDTFGNQPQHF.

Points on this clonotype: A much larger clone differs from this one at a single base, so this may be a read error. V gene TRBV5-6 combines with J gene TRBJ1-1; D gene ambiguous. Germline CDR1 reads SGHDT; CDR2 reads YYEEEE. V was pared by 5 bases and J by 4 bases, with 15 bases between. The CDR3 covers 14 residues. The chain's CDR3 is CASSLVRGATEAFF. In DNA, the CDR3 is TGTGCCAGCAGTCTGGTGCGGGGAGCCACTGAAGCTTTCTTT. Supplemented by reference TRBV5-6 and TRBJ1-1, the full variable domain reads DAGVTQSPTHLIKTRGQQVTLRCSPKSGHDTVSWYQQALGQGPQFIFQYYEEEERQRGNFPDRFSGHQFPNYSSELNVNALLLGDSALYLCASSLVRGATEAFFGQGTRLTVV.

The CDR3: CASSSDGARLFF. DNA of the CDR3: TGTGCCAGCAGCTCGGACGGGGCAAGGCTGTTTTTT. V and J are TRBV12-3 or TRBV12-4 and TRBJ1-4; D perhaps matches TRBD1 (5 bases). V dropped 6 bases and J dropped 14 bases, with 16 bases sitting between them. The CDR3 length is 12 residues.

About this clonotype: Possible read error: a much larger clone is one base away. The chain links TRBV9 to TRBJ2-3; 8 nucleotides match TRBD2. The CDR3 has 15 residues. In germline, CDR1 is SGDLS, CDR2 YYNGEE. The CDR3 bases are TGTGTCAGCAGCGTAGACGGGGGGGCCAAAGATACGCAGTATTTT. Protein sequence: CVSSVDGGAKDTQYF.

To note about this clonotype: A read error may be the cause here, since a much bigger clone is one base away. The gene calls are TRBV12-3 or TRBV12-4 and TRBJ2-1; 7 nucleotides align to TRBD1. The length of the CDR3 is 12 residues. V was pared by 11 bases and J by 9 bases, with 10 bases of the junction left unmatched. The DNA of the CDR3 is TGTGCCTGCGACCTAGACAGGGCTGAGCAGTTCTTC. Its translation is CACDLDRAEQFF.

This clonotype has a count of ten or more. The chain joins TRBV12-3 or TRBV12-4 to TRBJ2-3; 8 positions match TRBD2. J lost 1 base, V lost 5 bases, and 5 bases had no gene match. This CDR3 comprises 15 residues. The CDR3 DNA sequence: TGTGCCAGCAGTCGAGCGGGAGACGGCACAGATACGCAGTATTTT. Its protein product is CASSRAGDGTDTQYF.

This chain joins TRBV20-1 and TRBJ1-4; the D gene is possibly TRBD1 (5 bases). The germline V and J ends were trimmed by 6 bases and 7 bases, with 9 bases remaining between them. CDR1 is DFQATT and CDR2 is SNEGSKA in the germline V gene (reference sequence). The CDR3 is 11 amino acids. The chain's CDR3 is CSAAGGEKLFF. In DNA, the CDR3 is TGCAGTGCCGCGGGGGGTGAAAAACTGTTTTTT.

This clonotype turned up a few times. A much larger clone lies one base from this, so it may be a read error. This chain connects TRBV20-1 to TRBJ1-2, with D hard to call. The germline V gene has CDR1 DFQATT and CDR2 SNEGSKA (reference sequence). The CDR3 extends over 12 amino acids. The DNA of the CDR3 is TGCAGCGCTACCCAAGCGAGCTATGGCTACGCCTTC. The encoded protein is CSATQASYGYAF.

Notes on this clonotype: A read error may explain this, as a much larger clone is one base away. This chain links TRBV29-1 with TRBJ1-1; D call uncertain. CDR1 SQVTM and CDR2 ANQGSEA come from the germline V gene. This CDR3 spans 11 amino acids. CDR3 DNA sequence: TGCAGCGTTGACGAGCCAGCTGAAGCTTCCTTT. Translated: CSVDEPAEASF. Full variable domain (outside the CDR3, taken from reference TRBV29-1 and TRBJ1-1): SAVISQKPSRDICQRGTSLTIQCQVDSQVTMMFWYRQQPGQSLTLIATANQGSEATYESGFVIDKFPISRPNLTFSTLTVSNMSPEDSSIYLCSVDEPAEASFGQGTRLTVV.

This clonotype was seen repeatedly, ten times or more. This chain links TRBV9 with TRBJ2-3; D is unresolved. With 0 bases removed from V and 0 bases from J, the gap between germline ends came to 8 bases. Germline V gene sequence: CDR1 SGDLS, CDR2 YYNGEE. The CDR3 has 15 amino acids. CDR3 amino acids: CASSVAGVSTDTQYF. DNA of the CDR3: TGTGCCAGCAGCGTAGCTGGGGTTAGCACAGATACGCAGTATTTT.

A note on this clonotype: This may be a read error, as it is one base from a much larger clone. This chain uses TRBV6-6 with TRBJ2-2; D remains ambiguous. V lost 3 bases and J lost 3, with 11 bases in between. The germline CDR1 and CDR2 sequences are MNHNY and SVGAGI (reference sequence). CDR3 length: 15 residues. In DNA form, the CDR3 reads TGTGCCAGCAGTTATACAGAGGTCGACACCGGGGAGCTGTTTTTT. Its translation: CASSYTEVDTGELFF.

This clonotype was seen a handful of times. The chain recombines TRBV12-3 or TRBV12-4 with TRBJ1-1; no reliable D call. The V end lost 3 bases, the J end lost 1 base, and 9 bases lay between the germline ends. The CDR3 spans 14 residues. Here the CDR3 DNA reads TGTGCCAGCAGTTTCTATCAGAAGAACACTGAAGCTTTCTTT. Translating gives CASSFYQKNTEAFF.

This clonotype has at least ten counts. The chain recombines TRBV6-2 or TRBV6-3 with TRBJ2-2; D gene uncertain. Germline CDR1 and CDR2: MNHEY and SVGEGT. The V end was cut by 1 base, the J end by 4 bases, with 10 bases between. This CDR3 region has 15 residues. CDR3 coding DNA: TGTGCCAGCAGTTACTTTCGGCCGACCACCGGGGAGCTGTTTTTT. Translated, it gives CASSYFRPTTGELFF.

The count of this clonotype is one. The chain combines TRBV7-6 with TRBJ2-7; 7 bases are shared with TRBD1. Per the germline V gene, CDR1 is SGHVS and CDR2 is FNYEAQ. J lost 7 bases, V lost 1 base, and 7 bases had no gene match. There are 14 residues in the CDR3. The CDR3 DNA sequence: TGTGCCAGCAGCTTAGAACAGGGGAATTGGGAGCAGTACTTC. It translates to CASSLEQGNWEQYF.

In the case of this clonotype: One base away lies a much larger clone, so this may be a sequencing read error. The chain carries TRBV6-1 and TRBJ2-7; D is unresolved. The CDR3 sequence is 12 residues long. Germline assignment: CDR1 MNHNS and CDR2 SASEGT. CDR3 sequence: CASSESGNEQCF. CDR3 DNA sequence: TGTGCCAGCAGTGAGTCTGGGAACGAGCAGTGCTTC.

Note on this clonotype: It may be a read error: a sequence one base away is much more abundant. This chain uses TRBV20-1 with TRBJ1-1; TRBD1 agrees at 7 bases. In germline, CDR1 is DFQATT, CDR2 SNEGSKA (reference sequence). CDR3 length: 16 amino acids. With 0 bases clipped from V and 0 bases from J, the junction kept 7 bases outside the gene matches. The CDR3 nucleotides read TGCAGTGCTAGAGATGCGGGGCAGGGGGTGAACACTGAAGCTTTCTTT. The encoded protein is CSARDAGQGVNTEAFF.

In its sample, this clonotype was seen many times. The gene calls are TRBV28 and TRBJ2-2, with 8 bases matching TRBD1. Losses at the gene ends were 8 bases for V and 0 bases for J; bases not matched to a gene: 5. This CDR3 has 15 amino acids. Germline V gene lookup returns CDR1 MDHEN and CDR2 SYDVKM. This CDR3 is CASYGGQANTGELFF. DNA for the CDR3: TGTGCCAGCTATGGGGGACAGGCGAACACCGGGGAGCTGTTTTTT. Looking up the rest from reference TRBV28 and TRBJ2-2 gives the full variable domain: DVKVTQSSRYLVKRTGEKVFLECVQDMDHENMFWYRQDPGLGLRLIYFSYDVKMKEKGDIPEGYSVSREKKERFSLILESASTNQTSMYLCASYGGQANTGELFFGEGSRLTVL.

This clonotype was found many times. The chain employs TRBV28 and TRBJ2-7, with 8 nucleotides matching TRBD2. The CDR3 loop spans 15 amino acids. The J segment lost 2 bases and the V segment lost 5 bases, leaving 8 bases of the junction unmatched. CDR1 and CDR2 (germline): MDHEN, SYDVKM. CDR3 sequence reads: CASSEGPGLAYEQYF. CDR3 bases: TGTGCCAGCAGTGAGGGGCCGGGACTAGCCTACGAGCAGTACTTC.

The chain is built from TRBV12-3 or TRBV12-4 and TRBJ2-3, with D hard to call. Between the trimmed V and J ends, which lost 3 bases and 6 bases, there was a span of 7 bases. The CDR3 loop spans 12 amino acids. The CDR3 loop is CASSFDVDTQYF. Here the CDR3 DNA reads TGTGCCAGCAGTTTTGATGTGGATACGCAGTATTTT.

This clonotype was detected ten times or more. The chain joins TRBV20-1 to TRBJ1-1; perhaps TRBD1 as D (5 bases). Germline lookup yields CDR1 DFQATT and CDR2 SNEGSKA (reference sequence). V dropped 6 bases and J dropped 4 bases, with 12 bases sitting between them. The CDR3 contains 12 residues. The CDR3 nucleotides are TGCAGTGCACCGCAGGGCGGCACTGAAGCTTTCTTT. Translation gives CSAPQGGTEAFF.

About this clonotype itself: A clone one base away is much larger, so this may be a read error. The chain carries TRBV5-3 and TRBJ1-1, with a possible D match to TRBD1 (6 bases). TRBV5-3 is noted as an ORF with a role that remains uncertain. The CDR3 runs to 14 residues. The CDR3 DNA reads TGTGCCAGCAGCTTGGGGGACATGAACACTGAAGCTTTCTTT. It encodes CASSLGDMNTEAFF.

This clonotype was seen many times. The rearrangement uses TRBV28 and TRBJ2-5; D is unclear. V gave up 1 base and J gave up 2 bases, with 11 bases separating them. This CDR3 contains 15 residues. Germline V CDR1 and CDR2: MDHEN, SYDVKM. CDR3 loop: CASSLSWVNQETQYF. DNA for the CDR3: TGTGCCAGCAGTTTATCGTGGGTTAATCAAGAGACCCAGTACTTC.

The sample holds a few counts of this clonotype. The chain couples TRBV12-3 or TRBV12-4 to TRBJ2-3, with D possibly matching TRBD1 (6 bases). The CDR3 contains 15 residues. Trimming stripped 5 bases from V and 4 bases from J, with 16 bases between. The CDR3 spells CASSPGTSFPDTQYF. Here the CDR3 DNA reads TGTGCCAGCAGTCCCGGGACATCTTTCCCAGATACGCAGTATTTT.

The rearrangement links TRBV6-2 or TRBV6-3 to TRBJ2-1, with 10 bases lining up with TRBD2. V was pared by 4 bases and J by 2 bases, with 8 bases of the junction left unmatched. This CDR3 contains 17 residues. Looked up from germline, CDR1 is MNHEY and CDR2 is SVGEGT. Here the CDR3 reads CASSCWVAGGAYNEQFF. DNA of the CDR3: TGTGCCAGCAGTTGTTGGGTAGCGGGGGGCGCCTACAATGAGCAGTTCTTC.